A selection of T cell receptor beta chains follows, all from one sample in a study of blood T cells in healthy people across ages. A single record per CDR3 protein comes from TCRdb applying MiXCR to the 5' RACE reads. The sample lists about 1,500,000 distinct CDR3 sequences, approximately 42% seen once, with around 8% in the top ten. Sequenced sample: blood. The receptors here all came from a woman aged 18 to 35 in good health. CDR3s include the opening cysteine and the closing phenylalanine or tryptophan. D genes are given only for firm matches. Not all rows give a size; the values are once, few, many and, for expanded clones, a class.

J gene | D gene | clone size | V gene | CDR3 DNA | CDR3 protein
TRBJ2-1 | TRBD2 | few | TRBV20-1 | TGCAGTGCTAGTCCGGCTAGCGGTCTTCTTAACTACAATGAGCAGTTCTTC | CSASPASGLLNYNEQFF
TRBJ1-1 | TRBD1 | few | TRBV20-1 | TGCAGTGCTAGATTCCCGGGACAGCGATCCCGGGGGACTGAAGCTTTCTTT | CSARFPGQRSRGTEAFF
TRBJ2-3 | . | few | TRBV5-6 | TGTGCCAGCAGCTTGTATCGGGGGAAAAAGGTCCCAGATACGCAGTATTTT | CASSLYRGKKVPDTQYF
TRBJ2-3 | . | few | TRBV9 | TGTGCCAGCAGCGTAGTAGGCTGGGATGGAGATACGCAGTATTTT | CASSVVGWDGDTQYF
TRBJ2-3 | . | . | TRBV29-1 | TGCAGCGTTGAATTAGCTGTAGCAGATACGCAGTATTTT | CSVELAVADTQYF
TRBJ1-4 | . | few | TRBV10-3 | TGTGCCATCAGTGAGGGAGGAGTGAATGAAAAACTGTTTTTT | CAISEGGVNEKLFF
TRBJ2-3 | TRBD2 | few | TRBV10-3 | TGTGCCATCACCAGGACTAGCGGAGGGGGGCCAGATACGCAGTATTTT | CAITRTSGGGPDTQYF
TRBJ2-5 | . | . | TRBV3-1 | TGTGCCAGCAGCCGCAACATCCTACAAGAGACCCAGTACTTC | CASSRNILQETQYF
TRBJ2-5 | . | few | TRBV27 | TGTGCCAGCAGTTTACGTAGGGGAGGCGCAGAGACCCAGTACTTC | CASSLRRGGAETQYF
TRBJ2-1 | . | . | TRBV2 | TGTGCCAGCAGCGCGGGGTGGCATGAGCAGTTCTTC | CASSAGWHEQFF
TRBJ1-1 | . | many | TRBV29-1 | TGCAGCGTCCGGATAGGGCTCCAGAACACTGAAGCTTTCTTT | CSVRIGLQNTEAFF
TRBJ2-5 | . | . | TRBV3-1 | TGTGCCAGCAGCCAAGGGGCAGAACAAGAGACCCAGTACTTC | CASSQGAEQETQYF
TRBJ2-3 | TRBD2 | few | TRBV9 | TGTGCCAGCAGTTCTGGCCCCGGGACTATTAGTGATACGCAGTATTTT | CASSSGPGTISDTQYF
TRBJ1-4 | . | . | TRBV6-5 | TGTGCCAGCAGTTACTTATCACCGTTGGGGGGCATTGGAGAAAAACTGTTTTTT | CASSYLSPLGGIGEKLFF
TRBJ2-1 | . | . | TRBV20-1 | TGCAGTGCTAGAGCGATTTTAGGGTGGCAATCTTACAATGAGCAGTTCTTC | CSARAILGWQSYNEQFF
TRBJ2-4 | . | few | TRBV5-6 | TGTGCCAGCAGCTTCGCGGTAGGCCCGGTTTTTGTGTACTTC | CASSFAVGPVFVYF
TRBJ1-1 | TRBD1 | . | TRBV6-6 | TGTGCCAGCAGCCGAGTGACAGGGAAAGCTTTCTTT | CASSRVTGKAFF
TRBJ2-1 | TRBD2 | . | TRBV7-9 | TGTGCCAGCAGCCAGGGACTAGCGGGGGGACAAGAGACCCAGTTCTTC | CASSQGLAGGQETQFF
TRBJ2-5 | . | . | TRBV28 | TGTGCCAGCGCAGGACGAGCGAAACAAGAGACCCAGTACTTC | CASAGRAKQETQYF
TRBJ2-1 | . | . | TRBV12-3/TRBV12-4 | TGTGCCAGCAGTTTAAGCGAGCCCACCTACAAGGAGCAGTTCTTC | CASSLSEPTYKEQFF
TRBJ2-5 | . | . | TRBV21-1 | TGTGCCAGCATGCTGTCCCAAGAGACCCAGTACTTC | CASMLSQETQYF
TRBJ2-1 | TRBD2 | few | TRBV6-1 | TGTGCCAGCATCAAAGAACCGGGACTAGCGTATGAGCAGTTCTTC | CASIKEPGLAYEQFF
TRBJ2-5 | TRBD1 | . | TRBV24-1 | TGTGCCACCAGTGACCGAGACAGGGAAGAGACCCAGTACTTC | CATSDRDREETQYF
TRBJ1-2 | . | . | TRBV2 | TGTGCCAGCAGTGAAGCCCTCGGGGATGGCTACACCTTC | CASSEALGDGYTF
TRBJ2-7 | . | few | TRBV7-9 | TGTGCCAGCAGCCGGCAACTATCCTCCTACGAGCAGTACTTC | CASSRQLSSYEQYF
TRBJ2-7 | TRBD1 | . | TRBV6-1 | TGTGCCACCACCCATGTACAGGGGCTCGCCTACGAGCAGTACTTC | CATTHVQGLAYEQYF
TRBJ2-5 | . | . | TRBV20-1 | TGCAGTGCCCTGTTAAGCCCCGGGCAGTACTTC | CSALLSPGQYF
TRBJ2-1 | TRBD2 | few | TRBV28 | TGTGCCAGCAGCCTCACCGCTAGCGGAGCGTACAATGAGCAGTTCTTC | CASSLTASGAYNEQFF
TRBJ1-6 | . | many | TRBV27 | TGTGCCAGCAGTTTAGCTAATAATTCACCCCTCCACTTT | CASSLANNSPLHF
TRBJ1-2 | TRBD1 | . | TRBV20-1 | TGCAGTGCGATGTACCGGGACAGGGTCTATGGCTACACCTTC | CSAMYRDRVYGYTF
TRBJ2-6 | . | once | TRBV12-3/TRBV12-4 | TGTGCCAGCAGTCCCCGCACAGGCCTCTCTGGGGCCAACGTCCTGACTTTC | CASSPRTGLSGANVLTF
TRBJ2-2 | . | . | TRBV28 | TGTGCCGGCAGTGGGGGGGCCGCGAACACCGGGGAGCTGTTTTTT | CAGSGGAANTGELFF
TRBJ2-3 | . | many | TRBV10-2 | TGCGCCAGCAGACACGGTACAGATACGCAGTATTTT | CASRHGTDTQYF
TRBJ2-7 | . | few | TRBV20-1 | TGCAGTGCTAGTATTCCTGGGGCGGGGGCCCTCTACGAGCAGTACTTC | CSASIPGAGALYEQYF
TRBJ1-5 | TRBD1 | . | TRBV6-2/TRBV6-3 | TGTGCCAGCAGACCTCCAGGGGGCCTGTATAGCAATCAGCCCCAGCATTTT | CASRPPGGLYSNQPQHF
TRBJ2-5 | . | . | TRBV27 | TGTGCCAGCAGTTTATCCGACAAGCTGGGGGCTCTAGAGACCCAGTACTTC | CASSLSDKLGALETQYF
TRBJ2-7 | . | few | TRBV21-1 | TGTGCCAGCAGCAAGGCCACACTAGAGAGCTCCTACAATGAGCAGTACTTC | CASSKATLESSYNEQYF
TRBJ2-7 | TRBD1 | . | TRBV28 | TGTGCCAGCAGTTTATGGCGGGACAGGGACCACGAGCAGTACTTC | CASSLWRDRDHEQYF
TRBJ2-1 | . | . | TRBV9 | TGTGCCAGCAGCGCTGTGGTGGGAGGATTCAATGAGCAGTTCTTC | CASSAVVGGFNEQFF
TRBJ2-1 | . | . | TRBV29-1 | TGCAGCGTTGAAGAAGGAGGGTATGAGCAGTTCTTC | CSVEEGGYEQFF
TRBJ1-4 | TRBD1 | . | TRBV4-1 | TGCGCCAGCAGCCCCACCTCAGGGGGGAGGGTGCCCGCTAATGAAAAACTGTTTTTT | CASSPTSGGRVPANEKLFF
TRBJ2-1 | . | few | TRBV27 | TGTGCCAGCAGTTTCGGGGGTGCGATTTACAATGAGCAGTTCTTC | CASSFGGAIYNEQFF
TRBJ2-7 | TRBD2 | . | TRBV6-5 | TGTGCCTGCTCCGATGGGCTAGCGGGTTTTAATGAGCAGTACTTC | CACSDGLAGFNEQYF
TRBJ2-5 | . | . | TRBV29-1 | TGCAGCGTTGGTCTCCTATACCAAGAGACCCAGTACTTC | CSVGLLYQETQYF
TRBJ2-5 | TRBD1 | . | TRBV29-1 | TGCAGCGTTGCACGGACAGGGTCCCACGAGCGGTACTTC | CSVARTGSHERYF
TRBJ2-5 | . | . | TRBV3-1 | TGTGCCAGCAGCCCCCCCCCACAATCCTATGAGGATGAGCAGTACTTC | CASSPPPQSYEDEQYF
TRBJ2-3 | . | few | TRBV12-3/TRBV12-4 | TGTGCCAGCAGCCTCACTCGGGGATCTAGCACAGATACGCAGTATTTT | CASSLTRGSSTDTQYF
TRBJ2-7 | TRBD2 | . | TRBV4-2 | TGTGCCAGCAGCCAATCCCTAGCGGGCCCCTACGAGCAGTACTTC | CASSQSLAGPYEQYF
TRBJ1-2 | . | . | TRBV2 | TGTGCCAGCGAAGGCGGGGCTCCGGATGGCTACACCTTC | CASEGGAPDGYTF
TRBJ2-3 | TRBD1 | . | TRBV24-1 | TGTGCCACCAGTGGAGGGACAGGGCGCACAGATACGCAGTATTTT | CATSGGTGRTDTQYF
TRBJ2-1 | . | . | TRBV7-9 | TGTGCCAGCAGCTTCGTGGCGACCTCAAACTCTTACAATGAGCAGTTCTTC | CASSFVATSNSYNEQFF